Described below is a single TCR beta chain sequence and its context. The length of the CDR3 is 12 residues. The V and J ends lost 4 bases and 7 bases respectively, with 10 bases between them. This sample was taken from a study of blood T cell repertoires in COVID-19. The wider study: PBMCs, B-cell-depleted T cells, or T cells provided the cDNA or gDNA that made up the material.

In the authors' methods: Reference gene primer amplification yielded estimated nucleated cell counts. Sequencing was performed with immunoSEQ multiplex PCR; in TCRdb, only in-frame clones are kept and a portion is missing. V and J calls and clone size are those listed in that table; D and trimming were worked out from the DNA. The data hold approximately 390,000 clones, with over 75% observed a single time. The sequenced sample was peripheral blood. The TCR sequence derives from a woman aged 60-70 years with COVID-19, enrolled during active disease. J is TRBJ1-1 and V is TRBV12-3 or TRBV12-4, with no clear D. This chain's CDR3 is CASSSLTSEAFF. CDR3 nucleotide sequence: TGTGCCAGCAGTTCCCTGACTAGTGAAGCTTTCTTT.